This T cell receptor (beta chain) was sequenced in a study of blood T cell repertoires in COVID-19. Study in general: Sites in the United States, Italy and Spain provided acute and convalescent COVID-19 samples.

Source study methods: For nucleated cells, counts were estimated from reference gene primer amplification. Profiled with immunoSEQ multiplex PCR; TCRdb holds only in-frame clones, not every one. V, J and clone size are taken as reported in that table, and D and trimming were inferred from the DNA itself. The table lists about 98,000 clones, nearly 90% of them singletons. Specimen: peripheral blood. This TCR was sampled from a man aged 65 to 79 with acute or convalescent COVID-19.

For the CDR3, the DNA is TGTGCCAGCAGCGTAGGGAGTATAGAGACCCAGTACTTC. Its protein product is CASSVGSIETQYF. This sequence joins TRBV9 and TRBJ2-5; D gene uncertain. This CDR3 is 13 amino acids long. V shed 0 bases and J shed 4 bases, with 7 bases lying between them. Germline CDR1 reads SGDLS; CDR2 reads YYNGEE. The entire variable domain, with the rest obtained from reference TRBV9 and TRBJ2-5, is as follows: DSGVTQTPKHLITATGQRVTLRCSPRSGDLSVYWYQQSLDQGLQFLIQYYNGEERAKGNILERFSAQQFPDLHSELNLSSLELGDSALYFCASSVGSIETQYFGPGTRLLVL.